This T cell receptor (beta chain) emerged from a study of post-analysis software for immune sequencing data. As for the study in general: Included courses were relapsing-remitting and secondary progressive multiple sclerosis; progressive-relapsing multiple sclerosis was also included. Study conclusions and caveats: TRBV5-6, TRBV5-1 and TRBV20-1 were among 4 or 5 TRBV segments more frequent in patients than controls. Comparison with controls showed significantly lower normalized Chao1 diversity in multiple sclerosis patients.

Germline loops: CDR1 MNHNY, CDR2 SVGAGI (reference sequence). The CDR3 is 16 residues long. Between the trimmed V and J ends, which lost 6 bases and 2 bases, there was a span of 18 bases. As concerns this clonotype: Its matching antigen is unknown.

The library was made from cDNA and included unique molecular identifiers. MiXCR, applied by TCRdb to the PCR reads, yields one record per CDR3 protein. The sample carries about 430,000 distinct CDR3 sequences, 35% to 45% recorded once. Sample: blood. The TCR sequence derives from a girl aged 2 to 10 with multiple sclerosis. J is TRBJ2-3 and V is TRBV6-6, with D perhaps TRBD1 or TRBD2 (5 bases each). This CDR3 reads CASRSSRDPYTDTQYF. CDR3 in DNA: TGTGCCAGCAGGTCTAGTAGGGACCCTTACACAGATACGCAGTATTTT.